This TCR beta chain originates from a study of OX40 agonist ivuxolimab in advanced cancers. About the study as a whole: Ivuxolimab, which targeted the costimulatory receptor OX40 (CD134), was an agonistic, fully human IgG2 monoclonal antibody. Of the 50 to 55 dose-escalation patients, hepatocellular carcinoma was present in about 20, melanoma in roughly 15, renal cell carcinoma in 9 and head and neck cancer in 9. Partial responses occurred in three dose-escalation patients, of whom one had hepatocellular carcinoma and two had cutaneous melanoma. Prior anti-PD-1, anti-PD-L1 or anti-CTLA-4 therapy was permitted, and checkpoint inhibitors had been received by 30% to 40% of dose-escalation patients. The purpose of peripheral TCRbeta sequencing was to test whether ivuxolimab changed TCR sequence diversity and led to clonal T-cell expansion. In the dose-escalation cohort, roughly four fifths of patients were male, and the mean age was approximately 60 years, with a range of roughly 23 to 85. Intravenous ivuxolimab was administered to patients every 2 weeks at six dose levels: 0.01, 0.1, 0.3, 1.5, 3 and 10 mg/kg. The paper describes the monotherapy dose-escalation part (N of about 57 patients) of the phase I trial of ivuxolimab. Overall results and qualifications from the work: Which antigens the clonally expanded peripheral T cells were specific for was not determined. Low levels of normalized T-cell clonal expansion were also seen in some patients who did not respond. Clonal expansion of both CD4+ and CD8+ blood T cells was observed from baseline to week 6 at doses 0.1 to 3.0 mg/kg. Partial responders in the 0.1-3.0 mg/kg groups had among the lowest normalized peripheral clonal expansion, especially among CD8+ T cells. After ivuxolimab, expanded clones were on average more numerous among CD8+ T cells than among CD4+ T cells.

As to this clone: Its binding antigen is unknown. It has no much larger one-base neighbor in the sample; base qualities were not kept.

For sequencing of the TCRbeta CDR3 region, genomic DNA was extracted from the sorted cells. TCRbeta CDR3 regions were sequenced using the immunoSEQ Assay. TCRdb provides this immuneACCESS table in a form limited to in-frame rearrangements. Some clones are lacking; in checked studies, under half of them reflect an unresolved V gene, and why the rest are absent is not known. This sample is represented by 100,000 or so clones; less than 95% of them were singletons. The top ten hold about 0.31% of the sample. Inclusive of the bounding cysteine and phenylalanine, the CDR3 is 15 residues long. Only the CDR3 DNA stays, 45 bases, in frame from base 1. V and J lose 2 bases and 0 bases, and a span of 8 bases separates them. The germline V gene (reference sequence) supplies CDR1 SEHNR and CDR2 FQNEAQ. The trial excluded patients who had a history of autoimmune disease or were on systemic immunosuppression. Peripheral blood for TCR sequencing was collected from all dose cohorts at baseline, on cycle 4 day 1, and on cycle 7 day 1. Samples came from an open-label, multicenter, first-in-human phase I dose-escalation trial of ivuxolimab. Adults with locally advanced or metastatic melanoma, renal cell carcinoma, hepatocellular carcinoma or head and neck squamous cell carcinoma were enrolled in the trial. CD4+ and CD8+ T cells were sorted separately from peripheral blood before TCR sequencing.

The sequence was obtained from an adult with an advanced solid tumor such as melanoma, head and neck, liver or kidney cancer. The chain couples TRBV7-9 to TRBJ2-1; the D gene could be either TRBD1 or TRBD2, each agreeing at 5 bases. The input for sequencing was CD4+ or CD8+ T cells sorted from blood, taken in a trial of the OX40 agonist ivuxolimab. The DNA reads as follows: TGTGCCAGCAGCTTAAAGGGGAGCTCCTACAATGAGCAGTTCTTC. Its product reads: CASSLKGSSYNEQFF.